Described below is a single T cell receptor (beta chain) sequence and its context. Scientists made TCR beta cDNA using 5'RACE template switching with UMIs. Reprocessing the 5' RACE reads, TCRdb reports a single entry for every CDR3 protein and omits DNA. Its table lists 200,000 to 300,000 distinct CDR3 sequences. This CDR3 has 13 amino acids. These data belong to a study of T cells expressing NK-cell markers. At the level of the study: Sorted CD3+CD56-NKG2C+, CD3+CD56+NKG2C+ and CD3+CD56+NKG2C- T cells supplied the TCR beta repertoires.

This chain uses TRBV12-3 or TRBV12-4 with TRBJ2-3. The source is a man between 18 and 29 years old in good health. Sequencing input: blood T cells: a sorted CD56 or NKG2C T cell subset, CD4+ or CD8+ T cells, or bulk PBMC T cells (not recorded which). The CDR3 here is CASSLSRPDTQYF.